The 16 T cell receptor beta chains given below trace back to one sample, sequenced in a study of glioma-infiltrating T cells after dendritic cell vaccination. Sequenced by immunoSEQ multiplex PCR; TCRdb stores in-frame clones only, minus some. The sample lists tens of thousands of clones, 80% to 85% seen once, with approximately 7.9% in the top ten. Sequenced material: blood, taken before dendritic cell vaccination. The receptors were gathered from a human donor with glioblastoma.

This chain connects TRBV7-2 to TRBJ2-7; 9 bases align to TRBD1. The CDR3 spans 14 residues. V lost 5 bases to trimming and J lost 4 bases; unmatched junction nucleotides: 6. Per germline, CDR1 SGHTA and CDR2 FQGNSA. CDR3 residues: CASSRDRVRYEQYF. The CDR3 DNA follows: TGTGCCAGCAGCCGGGACAGGGTTAGGTACGAGCAGTACTTC.

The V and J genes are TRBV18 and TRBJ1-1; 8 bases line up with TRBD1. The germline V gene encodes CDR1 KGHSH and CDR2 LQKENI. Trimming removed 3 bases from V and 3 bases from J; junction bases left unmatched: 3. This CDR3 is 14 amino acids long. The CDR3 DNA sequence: TGTGCCAGCTCACCGGTGACAGGGGACACTGAAGCTTTCTTT. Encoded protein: CASSPVTGDTEAFF.

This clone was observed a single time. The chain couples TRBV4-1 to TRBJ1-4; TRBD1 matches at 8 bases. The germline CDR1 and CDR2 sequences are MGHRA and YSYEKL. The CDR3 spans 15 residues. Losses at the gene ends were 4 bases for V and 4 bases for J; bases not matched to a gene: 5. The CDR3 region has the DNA TGCGCCAGCAGCCGTCTGGGACAGGTTAATGAAAAACTGTTTTTT. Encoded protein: CASSRLGQVNEKLFF.

CDR3: CASSPDRRLHYGYTF. Here the CDR3 DNA reads TGTGCCAGCAGTCCGGACAGGAGGTTACACTATGGCTACACCTTC. The chain has TRBV6-5 and TRBJ1-2; 7 positions match TRBD1. Per germline, CDR1 MNHEY and CDR2 SVGAGI. CDR3 length equals 15 residues. V trimming: 5 bases; J trimming: 3 bases; junction bases outside the gene matches: 9.

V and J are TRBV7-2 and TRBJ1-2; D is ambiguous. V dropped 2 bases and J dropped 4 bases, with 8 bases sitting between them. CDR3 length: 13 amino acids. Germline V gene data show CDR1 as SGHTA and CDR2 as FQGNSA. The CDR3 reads CASSLSRVYGYTF. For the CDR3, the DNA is TGTGCCAGCAGCTTATCCCGTGTCTATGGCTACACCTTC.

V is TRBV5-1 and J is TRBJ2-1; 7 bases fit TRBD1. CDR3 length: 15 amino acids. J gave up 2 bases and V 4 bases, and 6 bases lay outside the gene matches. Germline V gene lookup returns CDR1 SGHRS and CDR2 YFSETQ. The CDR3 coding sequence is TGCGCCAGCAGCAAACAGGGGTTCCCCTACAATGAGCAGTTCTTC. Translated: CASSKQGFPYNEQFF.

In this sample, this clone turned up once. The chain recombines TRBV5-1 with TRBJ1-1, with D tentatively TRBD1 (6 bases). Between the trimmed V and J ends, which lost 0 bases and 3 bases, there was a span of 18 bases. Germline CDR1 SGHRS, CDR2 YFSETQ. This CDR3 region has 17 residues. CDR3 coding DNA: TGCGCCAGCAGCTTGGATGGGGGCGCGTTGTTGGACACTGAAGCTTTCTTT. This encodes CASSLDGGALLDTEAFF.

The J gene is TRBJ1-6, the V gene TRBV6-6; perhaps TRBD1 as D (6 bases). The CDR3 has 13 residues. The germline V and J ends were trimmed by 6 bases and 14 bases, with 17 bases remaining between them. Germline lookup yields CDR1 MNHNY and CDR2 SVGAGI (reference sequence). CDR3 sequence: CASSPTGSGTLHF. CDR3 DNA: TGTGCCAGCAGCCCCACAGGGTCTGGAACCCTCCACTTT.

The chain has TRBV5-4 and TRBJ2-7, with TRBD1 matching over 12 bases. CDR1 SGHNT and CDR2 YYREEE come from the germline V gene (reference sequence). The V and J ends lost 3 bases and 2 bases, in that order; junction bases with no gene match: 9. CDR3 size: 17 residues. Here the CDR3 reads CASSSGQGASSPYEQYF. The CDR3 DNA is TGTGCCAGCAGCTCGGGACAGGGGGCGAGCTCACCCTACGAGCAGTACTTC.

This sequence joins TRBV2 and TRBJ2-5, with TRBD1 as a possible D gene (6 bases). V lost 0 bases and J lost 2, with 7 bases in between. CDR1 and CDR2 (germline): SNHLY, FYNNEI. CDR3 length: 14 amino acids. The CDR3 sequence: CASSEADRQETQYF. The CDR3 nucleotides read TGTGCCAGCAGTGAAGCGGACAGACAAGAGACCCAGTACTTC.

CDR3 sequence reads: CASSFRAGGSTDTQYF. The CDR3 region has the DNA TGTGCCAGCAGCTTCCGGGCGGGGGGAAGCACAGATACGCAGTATTTT. V gene TRBV11-3 combines with J gene TRBJ2-3, with 8 nucleotides matching TRBD2. Unmatched junction bases numbered 5, after V lost 3 bases and J lost 0 bases. The CDR3 covers 16 residues. Germline-derived CDR1 and CDR2 are SGHNT and YENEEA.

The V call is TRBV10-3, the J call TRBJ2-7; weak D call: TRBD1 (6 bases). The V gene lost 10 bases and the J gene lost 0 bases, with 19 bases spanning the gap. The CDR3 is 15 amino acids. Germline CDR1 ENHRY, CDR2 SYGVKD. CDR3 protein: CATSTEQGRSYEQYF. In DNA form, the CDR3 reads TGTGCCACCTCCACGGAACAGGGTCGCTCCTACGAGCAGTACTTC.

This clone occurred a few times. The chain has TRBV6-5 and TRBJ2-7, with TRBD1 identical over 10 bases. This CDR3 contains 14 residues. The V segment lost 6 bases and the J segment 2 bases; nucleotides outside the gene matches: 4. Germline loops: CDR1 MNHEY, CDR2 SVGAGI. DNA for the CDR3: TGTGCCAGCAGGGACAGGGGGGATACCTACGAGCAGTACTTC. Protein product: CASRDRGDTYEQYF.

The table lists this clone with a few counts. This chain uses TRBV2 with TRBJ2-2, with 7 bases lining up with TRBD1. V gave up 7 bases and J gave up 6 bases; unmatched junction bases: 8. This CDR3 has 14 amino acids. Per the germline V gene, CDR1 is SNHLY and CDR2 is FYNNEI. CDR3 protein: CASTGDSNPGELFF. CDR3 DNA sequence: TGTGCCAGCACCGGGGACAGTAACCCCGGGGAGCTGTTTTTT.

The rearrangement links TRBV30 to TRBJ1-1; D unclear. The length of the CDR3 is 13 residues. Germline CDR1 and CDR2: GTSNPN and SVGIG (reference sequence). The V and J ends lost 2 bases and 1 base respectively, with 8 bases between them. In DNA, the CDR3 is TGTGCCTGGAGTTTTACTGGGAACACTGAAGCTTTCTTT. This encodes CAWSFTGNTEAFF. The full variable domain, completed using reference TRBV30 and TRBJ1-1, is SQTIHQWPATLVQPVGSPLSLECTVEGTSNPNLYWYRQAAGRGLQLLFYSVGIGQISSEVPQNLSASRPQDRQFILSSKKLLLSDSGFYLCAWSFTGNTEAFFGQGTRLTVV.

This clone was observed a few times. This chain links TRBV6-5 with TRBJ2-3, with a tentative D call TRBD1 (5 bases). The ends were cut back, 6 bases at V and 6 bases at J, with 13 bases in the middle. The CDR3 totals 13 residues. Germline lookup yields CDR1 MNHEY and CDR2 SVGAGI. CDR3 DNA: TGTGCCAGCAGGTCCATGGGGCGGGATACGCAGTATTTT. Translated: CASRSMGRDTQYF.